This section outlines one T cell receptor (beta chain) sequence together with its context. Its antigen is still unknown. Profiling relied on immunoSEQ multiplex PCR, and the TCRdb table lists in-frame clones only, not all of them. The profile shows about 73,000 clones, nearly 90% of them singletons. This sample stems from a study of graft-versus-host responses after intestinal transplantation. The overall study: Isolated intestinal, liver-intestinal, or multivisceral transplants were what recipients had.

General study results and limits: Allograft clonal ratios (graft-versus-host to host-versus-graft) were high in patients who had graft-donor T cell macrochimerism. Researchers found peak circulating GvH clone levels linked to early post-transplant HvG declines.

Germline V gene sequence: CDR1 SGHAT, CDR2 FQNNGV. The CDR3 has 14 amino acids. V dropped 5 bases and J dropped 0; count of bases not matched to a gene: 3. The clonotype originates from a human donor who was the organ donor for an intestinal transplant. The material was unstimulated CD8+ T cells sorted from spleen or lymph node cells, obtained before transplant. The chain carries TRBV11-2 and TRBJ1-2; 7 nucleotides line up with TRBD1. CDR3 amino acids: CASSTRGANYGYTF. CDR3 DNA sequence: TGTGCCAGCAGCACCAGGGGGGCTAACTATGGCTACACCTTC.